One sample yielded the 9 T cell receptor beta chains listed below, sequenced in a study of blood T cell dynamics during melanoma immunotherapy. Libraries were prepared by immunoSEQ multiplex PCR; TCRdb keeps only in-frame clonotypes and omits some of them. The repertoire holds some 13,000 clones, with about 86% as singletons. Time point here: pre-treatment baseline. Sequenced material: blood, taken from a patient treated with checkpoint blockade. The receptor source for this set is a human donor with melanoma.

The CDR3 sequence is CASTPSRGNSGNTIYF. CDR3 nucleotides: TGTGCCAGCACCCCCAGCAGGGGAAATTCTGGAAACACCATATATTTT. V is TRBV28 and J is TRBJ1-3; D possibly corresponds to TRBD1 (6 bases). V lost 7 bases to trimming and J lost 1 base, with 17 bases between them. CDR3 length: 16 amino acids. CDR1 and CDR2 from the germline V gene are MDHEN and SYDVKM.

The chain couples TRBV5-1 to TRBJ2-1; tentative D call: TRBD1 (7 bases). This CDR3 has 13 residues. V lost 6 bases to trimming and J lost 12 bases, with 19 bases between them. Germline V gene data show CDR1 as SGHRS and CDR2 as YFSETQ. The CDR3 reads CASIRQGGIRQFF. The CDR3 DNA is TGCGCCAGCATTCGGCAGGGGGGTATTCGGCAGTTCTTC. Full variable domain (remainder filled in from reference TRBV5-1 and TRBJ2-1): KAGVTQTPRYLIKTRGQQVTLSCSPISGHRSVSWYQQTPGQGLQFLFEYFSETQRNKGNFPGRFSGRQFSNSRSEMNVSTLELGDSALYLCASIRQGGIRQFFGPGTRLTVL.

The rearrangement uses TRBV30 and TRBJ1-6, with D uncertain. Germline V gives CDR1 GTSNPN, CDR2 SVGIG (reference sequence). The CDR3 is made up of 14 amino acids. Trimming cost V 5 bases and J 3 bases, with 11 bases left between them. CDR3: CAWGFRSYNSPLHF. The CDR3 DNA sequence: TGTGCCTGGGGGTTCAGGAGCTATAATTCACCCCTCCACTTT.

The CDR3 spells CASSHPNTGELFF. Written as DNA, the CDR3 is TGTGCCAGTAGCCACCCGAACACCGGGGAGCTGTTTTTT. The gene calls are TRBV19 and TRBJ2-2, with unresolved D. There are 13 residues in the CDR3. Germline CDR1 is LNHDA and CDR2 is SQIVND (reference sequence). Trimming left V 6 bases short and J 0 bases short, with 5 bases between. Based on the CDR3 plus reference TRBV19 and TRBJ2-2, the full variable domain is DGGITQSPKYLFRKEGQNVTLSCEQNLNHDAMYWYRQDPGQGLRLIYYSQIVNDFQKGDIAEGYSVSREKKESFPLTVTSAQKNPTAFYLCASSHPNTGELFFGEGSRLTVL.

The chain employs TRBV19 and TRBJ2-7; tentative D call: TRBD2 (7 bases). This CDR3 is 14 amino acids long. V gave up 5 bases and J gave up 2 bases, with 13 bases separating them. The germline V gene has CDR1 LNHDA and CDR2 SQIVND (reference sequence). The CDR3 here is CASSWEGGPYEQYF. The CDR3 nucleotides read TGTGCCAGTAGTTGGGAGGGGGGACCCTACGAGCAGTACTTC. Based on the CDR3 plus reference TRBV19 and TRBJ2-7, the full variable domain is DGGITQSPKYLFRKEGQNVTLSCEQNLNHDAMYWYRQDPGQGLRLIYYSQIVNDFQKGDIAEGYSVSREKKESFPLTVTSAQKNPTAFYLCASSWEGGPYEQYFGPGTRLTVT.

The table lists this clone with a count of one. The rearrangement links TRBV5-1 to TRBJ1-1; weak D call: TRBD1 (5 bases). With 2 bases removed from V and 1 base from J, the gap between germline ends came to 12 bases. CDR3 length: 15 amino acids. Germline loops: CDR1 SGHRS, CDR2 YFSETQ. CDR3 DNA sequence: TGCGCCAGCAGCTTACCTGGGACGGCGAACACTGAAGCTTTCTTT. Protein sequence: CASSLPGTANTEAFF.

The rearrangement links TRBV6-5 to TRBJ2-1; 7 nucleotides match TRBD1. The ends lost 0 bases at V and 0 bases at J; junction bases unmatched: 2. The CDR3 length is 16 residues. Germline values: CDR1 MNHEY, CDR2 SVGAGI. CDR3 amino acids: CASSYSAGGSYNEQFF. The DNA of the CDR3 is TGTGCCAGCAGTTACTCGGCAGGGGGCTCCTACAATGAGCAGTTCTTC.

This rearrangement joins TRBV5-1 to TRBJ2-3, with TRBD2 matching over 9 bases. This CDR3 spans 19 amino acids. The V and J ends lost 4 bases and 3 bases, in that order; junction bases with no gene match: 18. The germline CDR1 and CDR2 sequences are SGHRS and YFSETQ. This CDR3 reads CASSTGTRGGAVGTDTQYF. Here the CDR3 DNA reads TGCGCCAGCAGCACGGGGACTCGCGGGGGGGCCGTGGGGACAGATACGCAGTATTTT.

The chain joins TRBV7-9 to TRBJ2-1, with D uncertain. The CDR3 runs to 15 residues. Trimming took off 5 bases at V and 5 bases at J, with 16 bases between the two ends. Germline V gives CDR1 SEHNR, CDR2 FQNEAQ (reference sequence). The CDR3 spells CASSPSQARDNEQFF. The CDR3 DNA reads as TGTGCCAGCAGCCCCTCGCAGGCGCGTGACAATGAGCAGTTCTTC. Full variable domain (remainder filled in from reference TRBV7-9 and TRBJ2-1): DTGVSQNPRHKITKRGQNVTFRCDPISEHNRLYWYRQTLGQGPEFLTYFQNEAQLEKSRLLSDRFSAERPKGSFSTLEIQRTEQGDSAMYLCASSPSQARDNEQFFGPGTRLTVL.